Listed below are T cell receptor beta chains from one sample, sequenced in a study of shared clonotypes between healthy human individuals. Using immunoSEQ multiplex PCR, the repertoire was profiled, and TCRdb retains in-frame clones only, with some absent. The sample includes around 750,000 clones, approximately 79% of them seen just once. The sequencing sample was made of memory CD4+ T cells sorted from blood. These receptors were taken from a woman between 25 and 40 years old in good health. The CDR3 runs from the conserved cysteine through the conserved F or W. Some rows mark clone size as missing; the rest say once, few, many or name a class of expanded clone.

size	length	V	J	CDR3
NA	14	TRBV9	TRBJ1-2	CASSLTGENYGYTF
few	11	TRBV29-1	TRBJ2-2	CSVYNTGELFF
NA	15	TRBV18	TRBJ2-5	CASSPRGYRQETQYF
NA	15	TRBV7-8	TRBJ1-1	CASSPLGQPNTEAFF
once	14	TRBV5-1	TRBJ1-4	CASSLAGTQEKLFF
NA	14	TRBV7-2	TRBJ1-1	CASSLVRRNTEAFF
NA	13	TRBV29-1	TRBJ2-7	CSVVSGTGFEQYF
NA	15	TRBV28	TRBJ2-7	CASSFAGGARGEQYF
NA	15	TRBV19	TRBJ2-4	CASTQEDRDFGRLNF
NA	14	TRBV5-1	TRBJ2-4	CASSSPGVSNIQYF
NA	15	TRBV9	TRBJ2-1	CASTEKVVSGNEQFF
NA	14	TRBV5-1	TRBJ2-1	CASSSGTEVNEQFF
once	15	TRBV15	TRBJ2-3	CATEAADRGGVTQYF
NA	17	TRBV6-1	TRBJ1-1	CASSDRLGRSRNTEAFF
NA	14	TRBV6-1	TRBJ2-5	CASSRPDRGETQYF
once	14	TRBV6-5	TRBJ1-4	CASRRDRRNEKLFF
NA	17	TRBV9	TRBJ2-1	CATKVGGTSGSKGEQFF
NA	14	TRBV5-4	TRBJ2-7	CASSTKVRSYEQYF
NA	14	TRBV19	TRBJ2-7	CASSIQPEGYEQYF
NA	14	TRBV7-2	TRBJ1-4	CASSRQGSAEKLFF
NA	15	TRBV28	TRBJ1-4	CASRSQGATNEKLFF
NA	16	TRBV5-1	TRBJ2-5	CASSSGVQPLQETQYF
NA	16	TRBV5-1	TRBJ2-7	CASRAGTGQNTYEQYF
NA	14	TRBV4-2	TRBJ2-3	CASSQDQGTPIQYF
NA	16	TRBV6-1	TRBJ1-2	CASSEGIFRQSYGYTF
NA	15	TRBV29-1	TRBJ1-2	CSVDRVGNSVSGYTF
NA	14	TRBV6-5	TRBJ2-6	CASSSSGTVPVLTF
NA	15	TRBV19	TRBJ2-6	CASSMWHSGANVLTF
NA	14	TRBV6-6	TRBJ1-2	CASSYSDRNYGYTF